The 23 T cell receptor beta chains reported below all come from one sample, sequenced in a study of T cells expressing NK-cell markers. Using the 5' RACE reads, TCRdb records one entry per CDR3 protein without DNA. This specimen shows about 540,000 distinct CDR3 sequences; the ten leading clones hold approximately 3.6%. The sequenced sample was blood T cells: a sorted CD56 or NKG2C T cell subset, CD4+ or CD8+ T cells, or bulk PBMC T cells (not recorded which). The receptors shown here come from a man aged 18-30 years in good health.

V is TRBV12-3 or TRBV12-4 and J is TRBJ2-7; TCRdb lists TRBD1, though no DNA is available to test this call. This CDR3 has 14 residues. The CDR3 region is CASSLRDREYEQYF.

V gene TRBV6-1 combines with J gene TRBJ2-5. This CDR3 has 14 amino acids. The germline CDR1 and CDR2 sequences are MNHNS and SASEGT. The chain's CDR3 is CARERDSWQETQYF.

The chain has TRBV20-1 and TRBJ2-2; TCRdb returns TRBD2, unconfirmable since there is no DNA. Germline-derived CDR1 and CDR2 are DFQATT and SNEGSKA (reference sequence). The CDR3 consists of 14 residues. CDR3 sequence reads: CSAGALAGAGELFF.

The chain links TRBV7-6 to TRBJ2-1. This CDR3 region has 16 residues. Looked up from germline, CDR1 is SGHVS and CDR2 is FNYEAQ. The CDR3 is CASSHEAGDYSYEQFF. Combining the CDR3 with reference TRBV7-6 and TRBJ2-1 gives the whole variable domain GAGVSQSPRYKVTKRGQDVALRCDPISGHVSLYWYRQALGQGPEFLTYFNYEAQQDKSGLPNDRFSAERPEGSISTLTIQRTEQRDSAMYRCASSHEAGDYSYEQFFGPGTRLTVL.

The chain recombines TRBV30 with TRBJ1-1. The CDR3 consists of 12 residues. Germline V gene lookup returns CDR1 GTSNPN and CDR2 SVGIG (reference sequence). CDR3 amino acids: CAWSDNSSEAFF. The variable domain in full, completed from reference TRBV30 and TRBJ1-1, reads SQTIHQWPATLVQPVGSPLSLECTVEGTSNPNLYWYRQAAGRGLQLLFYSVGIGQISSEVPQNLSASRPQDRQFILSSKKLLLSDSGFYLCAWSDNSSEAFFGQGTRLTVV.

The genes are TRBV29-1 and TRBJ2-5; there is no DNA to check the TCRdb D call of TRBD1. This CDR3 is built from 17 residues. The germline CDR1 and CDR2 sequences are SQVTM and ANQGSEA. CDR3 protein: CSVWARLQDRSQETQYF. Full variable domain (rest looked up from reference TRBV29-1 and TRBJ2-5): SAVISQKPSRDICQRGTSLTIQCQVDSQVTMMFWYRQQPGQSLTLIATANQGSEATYESGFVIDKFPISRPNLTFSTLTVSNMSPEDSSIYLCSVWARLQDRSQETQYFGPGTRLLVL.

The chain carries TRBV6-5 and TRBJ2-7; TCRdb selects TRBD2, and the lack of DNA leaves this call unchecked. Germline assignment: CDR1 MNHEY and CDR2 SVGAGI. The CDR3 has 17 amino acids. The CDR3 loop is CASMLQGPTISSYEQYF.

The V and J genes are TRBV20-1 and TRBJ1-2; TCRdb proposes TRBD1, but this gene call is untestable without DNA. Germline V gene sequence: CDR1 DFQATT, CDR2 SNEGSKA (reference sequence). The CDR3 runs to 14 residues. Here the CDR3 reads CSASDDRDNYGYTF.

J is TRBJ2-5 and V is TRBV20-1. Germline CDR1 reads DFQATT; CDR2 reads SNEGSKA (reference sequence). CDR3 size: 12 residues. CDR3 protein: CSASSEIGTQYF.

The chain uses TRBV27 and TRBJ1-2; without DNA, the TCRdb call of TRBD1 cannot be checked. The CDR3 runs 18 residues. Germline-derived CDR1 and CDR2 are MNHEY and SMNVEV (reference sequence). CDR3 region: CASSLNWVGSQAPYGYTF.

The V call is TRBV7-8, the J call TRBJ1-2. The CDR3 covers 12 residues. CDR1 and CDR2 (germline): SGHVS, FQNEAQ. CDR3 region: CASRDGLYGYTF. The whole variable domain, filled in from reference TRBV7-8 and TRBJ1-2, reads GAGVSQSPRYKVAKRGQDVALRCDPISGHVSLFWYQQALGQGPEFLTYFQNEAQLDKSGLPSDRFFAERPEGSVSTLKIQRTQQEDSAVYLCASRDGLYGYTFGSGTRLTVV.

The gene calls are TRBV3-1 and TRBJ2-1; without DNA, the TCRdb call of TRBD2 cannot be checked. This CDR3 has 16 residues. The germline CDR1 and CDR2 sequences are LGHDT and YNNKEL (reference sequence). This CDR3 is CASSYAFGTRPNEQFF.

This chain links TRBV7-2 with TRBJ2-3. Looked up from germline, CDR1 is SGHTA and CDR2 is FQGNSA. The CDR3 contains 14 residues. The CDR3 loop reads CASSINWATDTQYF.

The genes are TRBV25-1 and TRBJ2-2; TCRdb's assignment of TRBD1 cannot be checked, as there is no DNA. Germline V gene lookup returns CDR1 MGHDK and CDR2 SYGVNS. CDR3 length: 15 residues. CDR3 in amino acids: CASSGTGGWTGELFF.

The gene calls are TRBV27 and TRBJ1-4; TCRdb reports TRBD1, a call that lacks DNA to check it against. Per the germline V gene, CDR1 is MNHEY and CDR2 is SMNVEV (reference sequence). CDR3 length: 14 residues. The CDR3 spells CASSPRDRGEKLFF.

This chain uses TRBV5-1 with TRBJ2-3. Germline V gene lookup returns CDR1 SGHRS and CDR2 YFSETQ. This CDR3 region has 12 residues. CDR3 in amino acids: CASWRSLDTQYF.

The chain employs TRBV4-3 and TRBJ2-1; lacking DNA, the TRBD2 call made by TCRdb goes unchecked. The length of the CDR3 is 15 residues. CDR1 is LGHNA, CDR2 YSLEER, per germline. The CDR3 loop reads CASSSPGTSHNEQFF.

The chain combines TRBV4-1 with TRBJ2-5. Looked up from germline, CDR1 is MGHRA and CDR2 is YSYEKL. This CDR3 region has 14 residues. The CDR3 spells CASSQYRQRETQYF.

The gene calls are TRBV12-3 or TRBV12-4 and TRBJ1-2. This CDR3 has 14 residues. CDR3 amino acids: CASSSGSLYYGYTF.

V and J are TRBV12-3 or TRBV12-4 and TRBJ1-2. This CDR3 region has 14 residues. The CDR3 reads CASSLPGSWDGYTF.

V gene TRBV29-1 combines with J gene TRBJ2-1; TCRdb picks TRBD2, but there is no DNA to check that call. The CDR3 is 13 residues long. The germline CDR1 and CDR2 sequences are SQVTM and ANQGSEA. CDR3 sequence reads: CSVEVLSGTKQFF.

This chain links TRBV5-1 with TRBJ2-2; TCRdb's D gene call, TRBD2, goes unchecked for lack of DNA. Germline assignment: CDR1 SGHRS and CDR2 YFSETQ. The CDR3 loop spans 19 amino acids. CDR3 loop: CASSNVALAGGTNTGELFF.

The V gene is TRBV12-3 or TRBV12-4, the J gene TRBJ1-1. There are 13 residues in the CDR3. CDR3 loop: CASSRTGTTEAFF.